The 10 T cell receptor beta chains in this list originate from one sample, sequenced in a study of regulatory T cells in long-lasting Graves disease. Time point in this sample: newly diagnosed GD, antithyroid drugs for less than 3 months. Following extraction of RNA from PBMCs, that RNA was used to make the TCR library. Construction of TCR beta libraries relied on iRepertoire HTBI primers and on Arm-PCR targeting CDR3 regions. TCRdb used MiXCR to reprocess the multiplex PCR reads, holding one entry per CDR3 protein. The top ten clones hold about 24% of a sample with around 400,000 distinct CDR3 sequences, 15% of them seen once. This specimen consisted of peripheral blood mononuclear cells (PBMCs), obtained at new diagnosis, from a patient treated with antithyroid drugs. These receptors all come from a female donor with Graves disease.

This clonotype was detected many times. The V call is TRBV20-1, the J call TRBJ1-1; D remains ambiguous. Trimming cost V 3 bases and J 1 base, with 12 bases left between them. The V gene's germline CDR1 is DFQATT and CDR2 SNEGSKA (reference sequence). This CDR3 comprises 14 residues. Written as DNA, the CDR3 is TGCAGTGCTAGGCCACAGTTACAGAACACTGAAGCTTTCTTT. Translating gives CSARPQLQNTEAFF.

This clonotype was observed a handful of times. V is TRBV7-9 and J is TRBJ2-7; 11 bases align to TRBD1. The CDR3 consists of 15 residues. Germline-derived CDR1 and CDR2 are SEHNR and FQNEAQ (reference sequence). Trimming removed 6 bases from V and 5 bases from J; junction bases left unmatched: 9. As DNA, the CDR3 is TGTGCCAGCAGTTACGGACAGGGGGCTTGGGACGAGCAGTACTTC. This gives the protein CASSYGQGAWDEQYF.

The sample holds many counts of this clonotype. The chain combines TRBV2 with TRBJ1-3; D not resolved. The CDR3 is 17 residues long. The V end was cut by 7 bases, the J end by 0 bases, with 19 bases between. Germline CDR1 and CDR2: SNHLY and FYNNEI. The CDR3 region has the DNA TGTGCCAGCAAGGCAGGTTTTTTTCCTTCCTCTGGAAACACCATATATTTT. Its protein is CASKAGFFPSSGNTIYF.

The genes are TRBV7-3 and TRBJ2-5; D assignment may be TRBD1 or TRBD2 (6 bases each). The length of the CDR3 is 15 residues. Germline V gene sequence: CDR1 SGHTA, CDR2 FQGTGA. Trimming removed 0 bases at V and 5 bases at J, with 13 bases between. CDR3 protein: CASSLTSGAGETQYF. As DNA, the CDR3 is TGTGCCAGCAGCTTAACCTCGGGGGCAGGGGAGACCCAGTACTTC.

This clonotype was detected ten times or more. The V call is TRBV24-1, the J call TRBJ2-7; D remains ambiguous. Germline CDR1 KGHDR, CDR2 SFDVKD. This CDR3 has 13 amino acids. V lost 2 bases and J 3 bases, leaving 7 bases between the germline ends. Here the CDR3 reads CATSDSYYYEQYF. As DNA, the CDR3 is TGTGCCACCAGTGATTCGTACTACTACGAGCAGTACTTC.

The sample holds many counts of this clonotype. The chain joins TRBV2 to TRBJ1-6; D remains ambiguous. This CDR3 has 17 amino acids. V dropped 3 bases and J dropped 9 bases, with 21 bases sitting between them. CDR1 is SNHLY and CDR2 is FYNNEI in the germline V gene. CDR3 sequence reads: CASSDFRGGPYGSPLHF. The CDR3 region has the DNA TGTGCCAGCAGTGATTTTAGAGGCGGGCCCTATGGTTCACCCCTCCACTTT.

Note on this clonotype: This may be a read error, as it is one base from a much larger clone. This chain links TRBV12-3 or TRBV12-4 with TRBJ2-1, with 9 bases fitting TRBD1. The CDR3 contains 16 residues. V gave up 6 bases and J gave up 13 bases; unmatched junction bases: 19. Here the CDR3 DNA reads TGTGCCAGCAGACTTCGCGGGGACAGGGCCAAAAACATTCAGTTCTTC. As protein: CASRLRGDRAKNIQFF.

This clonotype appeared a few times. The chain joins TRBV20-1 to TRBJ1-2, with no clear D. Trimming took 0 bases from V and 4 from J, leaving 21 bases between them. The germline V gene encodes CDR1 DFQATT and CDR2 SNEGSKA (reference sequence). The CDR3 spans 17 residues. CDR3: CSARDLRDGNAVYGYTF. CDR3 bases: TGCAGTGCTAGAGATTTAAGAGACGGCAACGCGGTCTATGGCTACACCTTC.

This clonotype was recorded many times. The chain joins TRBV13 to TRBJ1-5, with a weak D call TRBD1 (6 bases). Between the trimmed V and J ends, which lost 4 bases and 10 bases, there was a span of 20 bases. Germline V lookup: CDR1 PRHDT, CDR2 FYEKMQ (reference sequence). This CDR3 contains 15 residues. This CDR3 reads CASSSAPGAPEPQHF. CDR3 DNA sequence: TGTGCCAGCAGCTCCGCGCCAGGGGCCCCAGAACCCCAGCATTTT.

This clonotype was counted many times. The chain recombines TRBV7-9 with TRBJ2-3; 8 nucleotides line up with TRBD1. The germline V gene has CDR1 SEHNR and CDR2 FQNEAQ (reference sequence). V shed 2 bases, J shed 4 bases, and the junction held 11 bases outside the gene matches. This CDR3 has 17 residues. CDR3 in DNA: TGTGCCAGCAGCTTATCCCAGGGGGCAGGGAGCGCAGATACGCAGTATTTT. Its protein is CASSLSQGAGSADTQYF.